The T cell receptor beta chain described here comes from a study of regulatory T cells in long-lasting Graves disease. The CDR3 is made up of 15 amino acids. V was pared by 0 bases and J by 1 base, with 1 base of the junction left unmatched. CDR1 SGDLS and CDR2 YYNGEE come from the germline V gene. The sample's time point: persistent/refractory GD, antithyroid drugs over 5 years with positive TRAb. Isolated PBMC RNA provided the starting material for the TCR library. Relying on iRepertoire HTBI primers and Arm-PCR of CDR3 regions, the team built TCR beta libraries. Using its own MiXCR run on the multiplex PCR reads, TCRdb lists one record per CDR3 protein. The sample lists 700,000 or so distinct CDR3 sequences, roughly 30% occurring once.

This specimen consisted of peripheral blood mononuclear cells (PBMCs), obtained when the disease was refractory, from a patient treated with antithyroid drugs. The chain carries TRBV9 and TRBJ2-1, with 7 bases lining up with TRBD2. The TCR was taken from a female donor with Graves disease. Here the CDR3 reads CASSVVAGSYNEQFF. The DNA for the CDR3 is TGTGCCAGCAGCGTAGTAGCGGGTTCCTACAATGAGCAGTTCTTC.